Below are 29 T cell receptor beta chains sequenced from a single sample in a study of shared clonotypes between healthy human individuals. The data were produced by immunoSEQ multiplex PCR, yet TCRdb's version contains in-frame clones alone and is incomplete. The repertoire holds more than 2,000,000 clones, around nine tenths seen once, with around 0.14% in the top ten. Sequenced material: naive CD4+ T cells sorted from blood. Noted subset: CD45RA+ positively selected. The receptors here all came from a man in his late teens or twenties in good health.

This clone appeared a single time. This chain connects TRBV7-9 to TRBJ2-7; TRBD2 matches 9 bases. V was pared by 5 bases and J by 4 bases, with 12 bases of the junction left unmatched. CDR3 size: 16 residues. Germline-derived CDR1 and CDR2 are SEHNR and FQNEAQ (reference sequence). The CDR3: CASSLRGSGRWYEQYF. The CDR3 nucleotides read TGTGCCAGCAGCCTCCGGGGTAGCGGGAGATGGTACGAGCAGTACTTC. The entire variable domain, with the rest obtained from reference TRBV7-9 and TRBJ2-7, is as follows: DTGVSQNPRHKITKRGQNVTFRCDPISEHNRLYWYRQTLGQGPEFLTYFQNEAQLEKSRLLSDRFSAERPKGSFSTLEIQRTEQGDSAMYLCASSLRGSGRWYEQYFGPGTRLTVT.

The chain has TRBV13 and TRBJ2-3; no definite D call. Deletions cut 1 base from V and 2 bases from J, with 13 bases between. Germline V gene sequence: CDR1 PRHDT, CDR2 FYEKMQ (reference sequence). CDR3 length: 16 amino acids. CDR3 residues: CASSLVAEMLTDTQYF. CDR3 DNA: TGTGCCAGCAGCTTAGTGGCGGAAATGCTCACAGATACGCAGTATTTT.

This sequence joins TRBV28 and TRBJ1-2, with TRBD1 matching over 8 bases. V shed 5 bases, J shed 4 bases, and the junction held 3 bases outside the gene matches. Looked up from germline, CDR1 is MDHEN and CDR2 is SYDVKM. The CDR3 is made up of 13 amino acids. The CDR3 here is CASSRQGFYGYTF. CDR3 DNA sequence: TGTGCCAGCAGTAGACAGGGGTTCTATGGCTACACCTTC.

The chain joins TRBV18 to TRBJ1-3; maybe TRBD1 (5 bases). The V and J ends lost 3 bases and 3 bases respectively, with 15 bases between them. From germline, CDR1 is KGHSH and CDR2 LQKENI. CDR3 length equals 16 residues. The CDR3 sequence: CASSPTTVRGGNTIYF. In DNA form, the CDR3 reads TGTGCCAGCTCACCGACGACAGTCCGAGGTGGAAACACCATATATTTT.

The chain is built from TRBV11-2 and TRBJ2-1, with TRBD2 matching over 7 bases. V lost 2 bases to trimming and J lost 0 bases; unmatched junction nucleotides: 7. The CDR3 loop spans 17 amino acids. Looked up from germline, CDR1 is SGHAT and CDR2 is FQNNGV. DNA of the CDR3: TGTGCCAGCAGCTTATTTTCTAGCGGCAGCTCCTACAATGAGCAGTTCTTC. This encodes CASSLFSSGSSYNEQFF.

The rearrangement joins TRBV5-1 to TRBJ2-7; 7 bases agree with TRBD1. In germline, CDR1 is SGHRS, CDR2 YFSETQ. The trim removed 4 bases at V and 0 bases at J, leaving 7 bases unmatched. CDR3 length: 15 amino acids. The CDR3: CASSPSTGLSYEQYF. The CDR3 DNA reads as TGCGCCAGCAGCCCATCGACAGGGCTCTCCTACGAGCAGTACTTC.

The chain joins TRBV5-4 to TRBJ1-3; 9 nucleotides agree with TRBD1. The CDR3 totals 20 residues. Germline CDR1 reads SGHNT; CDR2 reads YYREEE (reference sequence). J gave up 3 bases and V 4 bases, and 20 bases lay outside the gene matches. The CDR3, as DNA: TGTGCCAGCAGCCCTGATCCGGGACAGGGAAATACACATAGTGGAAACACCATATATTTT. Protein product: CASSPDPGQGNTHSGNTIYF.

CDR3 DNA: TGTGCCAGCAGTTACCGGGACAGAAACACAGATACGCAGTATTTT. Encoded protein: CASSYRDRNTDTQYF. The chain is built from TRBV7-2 and TRBJ2-3, with 7 bases aligning to TRBD1. There are 15 residues in the CDR3. With 6 bases clipped from V and 2 bases from J, the junction kept 8 bases outside the gene matches. Germline assignment: CDR1 SGHTA and CDR2 FQGNSA.

The CDR3 coding sequence is TGTGCCAGCAGCCAAACAGGGAAAGGGGGCCGCACAGATACGCAGTATTTT. Translated: CASSQTGKGGRTDTQYF. This chain joins TRBV7-9 and TRBJ2-3; TRBD1 matches 7 bases. Germline V gene lookup returns CDR1 SEHNR and CDR2 FQNEAQ (reference sequence). J was trimmed by 1 base and V by 5 bases; bases with no gene match: 12. CDR3 length: 17 residues.

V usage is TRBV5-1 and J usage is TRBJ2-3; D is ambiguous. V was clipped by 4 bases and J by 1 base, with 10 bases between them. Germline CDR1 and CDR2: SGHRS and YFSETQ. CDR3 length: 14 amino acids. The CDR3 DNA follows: TGCGCCAGCAGCACCTATGAGGGCACAGATACGCAGTATTTT. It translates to CASSTYEGTDTQYF.

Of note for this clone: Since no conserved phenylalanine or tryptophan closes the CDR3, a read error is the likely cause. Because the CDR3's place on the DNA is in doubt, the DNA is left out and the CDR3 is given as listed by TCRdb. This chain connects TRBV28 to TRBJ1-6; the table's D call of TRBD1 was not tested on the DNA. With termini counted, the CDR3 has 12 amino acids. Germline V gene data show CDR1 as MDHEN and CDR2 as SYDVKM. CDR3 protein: CASSSDRPTPFY.

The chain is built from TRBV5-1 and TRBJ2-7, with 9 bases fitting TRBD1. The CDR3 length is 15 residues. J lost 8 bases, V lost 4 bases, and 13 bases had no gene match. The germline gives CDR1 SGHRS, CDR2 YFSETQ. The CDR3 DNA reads TGCGCCAGCAGCAATGGGGACAGGGCCGCAATGAAGCAGTACTTC. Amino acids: CASSNGDRAAMKQYF.

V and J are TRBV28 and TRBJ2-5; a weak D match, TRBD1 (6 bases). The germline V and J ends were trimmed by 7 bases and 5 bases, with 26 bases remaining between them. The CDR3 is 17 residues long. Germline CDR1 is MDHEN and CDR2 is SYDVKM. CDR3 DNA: TGTGCCAGCATGAGTAACAGGGTTTTAGTTCCCAGGGAGACCCAGTACTTC. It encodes CASMSNRVLVPRETQYF.

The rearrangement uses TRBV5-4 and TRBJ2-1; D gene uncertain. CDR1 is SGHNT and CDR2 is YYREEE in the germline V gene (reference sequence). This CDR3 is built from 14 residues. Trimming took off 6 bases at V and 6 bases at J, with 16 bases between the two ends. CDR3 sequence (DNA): TGTGCCAGCACCTTACTTGGCAGCAGCAATGAGCAGTTCTTC. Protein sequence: CASTLLGSSNEQFF.

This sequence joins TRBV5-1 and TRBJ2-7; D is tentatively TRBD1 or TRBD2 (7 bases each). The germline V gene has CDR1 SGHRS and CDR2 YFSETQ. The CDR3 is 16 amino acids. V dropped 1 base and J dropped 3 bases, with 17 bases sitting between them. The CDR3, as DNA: TGCGCCAGCAGCTTGAAGGCCTCAGGGGGGGACTACGAGCAGTACTTC. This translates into CASSLKASGGDYEQYF.

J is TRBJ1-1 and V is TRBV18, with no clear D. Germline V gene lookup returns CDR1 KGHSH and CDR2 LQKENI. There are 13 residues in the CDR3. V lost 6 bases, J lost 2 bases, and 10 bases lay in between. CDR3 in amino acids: CASSLRVNTEAFF. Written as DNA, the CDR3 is TGTGCCAGCTCCCTGCGGGTTAACACTGAAGCTTTCTTT.

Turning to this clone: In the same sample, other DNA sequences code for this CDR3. The CDR3 region has the DNA TGTGCCAGCTCACCCCTGGGAGACACTGAAGCTTTCTTT. As protein: CASSPLGDTEAFF. V is TRBV18 and J is TRBJ1-1; D is uncertain. This CDR3 has 13 amino acids. Trimming took 3 bases from V and 3 from J, leaving 8 bases between them. Germline V gives CDR1 KGHSH, CDR2 LQKENI.

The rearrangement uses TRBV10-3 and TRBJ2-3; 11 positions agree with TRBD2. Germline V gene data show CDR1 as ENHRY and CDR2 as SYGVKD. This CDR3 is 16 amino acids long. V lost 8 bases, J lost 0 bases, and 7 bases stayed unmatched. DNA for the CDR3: TGTGCCATCGGGGCTAGCGGGGGGACTAGCACAGATACGCAGTATTTT. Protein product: CAIGASGGTSTDTQYF.

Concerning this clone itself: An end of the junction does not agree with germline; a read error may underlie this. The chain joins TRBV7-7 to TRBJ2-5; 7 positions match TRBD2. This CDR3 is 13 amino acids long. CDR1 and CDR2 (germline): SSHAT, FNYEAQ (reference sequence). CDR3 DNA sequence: TGTGCTAGCAGCAATCGCGGGGGAGAGACCCAGTACTTC. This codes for CASSNRGGETQYF.

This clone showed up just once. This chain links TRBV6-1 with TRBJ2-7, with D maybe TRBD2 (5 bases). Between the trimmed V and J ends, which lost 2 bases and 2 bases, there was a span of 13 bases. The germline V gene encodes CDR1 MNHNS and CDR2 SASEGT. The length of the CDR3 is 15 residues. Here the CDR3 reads CASSELGLKTYEQYF. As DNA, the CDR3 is TGTGCCAGCAGTGAACTCGGACTGAAAACCTACGAGCAGTACTTC.

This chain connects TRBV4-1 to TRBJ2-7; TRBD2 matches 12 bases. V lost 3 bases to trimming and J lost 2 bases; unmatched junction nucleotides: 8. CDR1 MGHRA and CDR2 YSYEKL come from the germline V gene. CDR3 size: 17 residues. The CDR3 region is CASSHLRLAGEAYEQYF. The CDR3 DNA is TGCGCCAGCAGCCATTTGAGACTAGCGGGGGAAGCCTACGAGCAGTACTTC.

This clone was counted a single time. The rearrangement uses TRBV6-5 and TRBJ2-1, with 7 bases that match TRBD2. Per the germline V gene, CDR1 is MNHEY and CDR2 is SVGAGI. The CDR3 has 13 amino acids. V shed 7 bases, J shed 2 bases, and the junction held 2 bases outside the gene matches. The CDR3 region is CASMAGAYNEQFF. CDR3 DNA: TGTGCCAGCATGGCGGGGGCCTACAATGAGCAGTTCTTC.

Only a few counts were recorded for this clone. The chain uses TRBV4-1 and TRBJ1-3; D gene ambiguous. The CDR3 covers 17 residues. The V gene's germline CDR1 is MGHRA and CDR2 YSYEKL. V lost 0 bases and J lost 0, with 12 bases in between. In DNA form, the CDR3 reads TGCGCCAGCAGCCAAGATCGGCAGGTGGGCTCTGGAAACACCATATATTTT. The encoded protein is CASSQDRQVGSGNTIYF.

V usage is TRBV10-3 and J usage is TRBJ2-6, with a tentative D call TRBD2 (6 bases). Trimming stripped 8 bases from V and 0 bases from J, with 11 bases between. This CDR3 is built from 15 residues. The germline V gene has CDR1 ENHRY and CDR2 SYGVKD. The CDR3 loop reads CAIGTLSSGANVLTF. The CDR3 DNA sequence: TGTGCCATCGGGACTCTGAGCTCTGGGGCCAACGTCCTGACTTTC.

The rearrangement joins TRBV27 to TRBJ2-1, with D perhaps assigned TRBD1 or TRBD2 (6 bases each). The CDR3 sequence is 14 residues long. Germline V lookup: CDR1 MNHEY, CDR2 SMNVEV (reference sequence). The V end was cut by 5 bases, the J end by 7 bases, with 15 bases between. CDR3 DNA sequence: TGTGCCAGCAGTGGGGTTCAGGGGAGGAATGAGCAGTTCTTC. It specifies CASSGVQGRNEQFF.

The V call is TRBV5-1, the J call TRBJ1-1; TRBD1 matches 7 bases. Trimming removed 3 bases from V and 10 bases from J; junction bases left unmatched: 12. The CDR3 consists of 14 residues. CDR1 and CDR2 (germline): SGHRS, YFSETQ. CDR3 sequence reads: CASSSGDRAEGAFF. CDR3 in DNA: TGCGCCAGCAGCTCGGGCGACAGGGCGGAAGGAGCTTTCTTT.

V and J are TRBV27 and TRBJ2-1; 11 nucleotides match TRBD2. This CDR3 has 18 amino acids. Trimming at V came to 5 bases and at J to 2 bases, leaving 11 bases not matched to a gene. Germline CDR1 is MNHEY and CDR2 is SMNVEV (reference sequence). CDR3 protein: CASSPLKTSGAAYNEQFF. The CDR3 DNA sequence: TGTGCCAGCAGTCCCCTCAAGACTAGCGGGGCGGCCTACAATGAGCAGTTCTTC.

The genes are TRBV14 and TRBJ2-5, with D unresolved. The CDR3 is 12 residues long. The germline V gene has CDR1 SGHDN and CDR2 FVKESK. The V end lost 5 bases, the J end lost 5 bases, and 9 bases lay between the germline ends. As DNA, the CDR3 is TGTGCCAGCAGCTCGAGCACGGAGACCCAGTACTTC. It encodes CASSSSTETQYF. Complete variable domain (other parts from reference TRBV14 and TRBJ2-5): EAGVTQFPSHSVIEKGQTVTLRCDPISGHDNLYWYRRVMGKEIKFLLHFVKESKQDESGMPNNRFLAERTGGTYSTLKVQPAELEDSGVYFCASSSSTETQYFGPGTRLLVL.

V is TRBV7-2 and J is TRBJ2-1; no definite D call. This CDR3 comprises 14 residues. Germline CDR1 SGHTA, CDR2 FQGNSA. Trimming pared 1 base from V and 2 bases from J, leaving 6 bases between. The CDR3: CASSLEVPYNEQFF. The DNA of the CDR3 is TGTGCCAGCAGCTTAGAAGTCCCCTACAATGAGCAGTTCTTC.